The 27 T cell receptor beta chains below all came from one sample that was sequenced in a study of response to subunit inactivated influenza vaccine. From the RT-PCR reads, TCRdb called clonotypes with MiXCR, one entry per CDR3 protein. The sample consists of some 540,000 distinct CDR3 sequences, less than 25% of them appearing once. The sample was also reused in another study, on T cells expressing NK-cell markers. That work adds: 5'RACE template switching with UMIs produced the TCR beta cDNA.

Sequencing was performed on CD4+ T cells sorted from PBMCs, taken roughly 13 days after vaccination. The receptors were sampled from a man aged 45 to 65 who received an inactivated influenza vaccine.

This clonotype was counted ten times or more. The chain links TRBV5-1 to TRBJ2-3; D ambiguous. V shed 4 bases and J shed 4 bases, with 10 bases lying between them. The V gene's germline CDR1 is SGHRS and CDR2 YFSETQ. This CDR3 region has 13 residues. The CDR3 sequence: CASSPSAPDTQYF. The CDR3 DNA is TGCGCCAGCAGCCCCTCGGCGCCAGATACGCAGTATTTT.

This clonotype was seen a handful of times. The CDR3 nucleotides are TGCGCCAGCAGCTTGGTCCCGCGGACAGGTTCCTACGAGCAGTACTTC. Encoded protein: CASSLVPRTGSYEQYF. The rearrangement joins TRBV5-1 to TRBJ2-7; TRBD1 matches at 7 bases. Germline V CDR1 and CDR2: SGHRS, YFSETQ. This CDR3 region has 16 residues. The trim removed 0 bases at V and 1 base at J, leaving 7 bases unmatched. Using reference TRBV5-1 and TRBJ2-7 for the parts outside the CDR3, the full variable domain is KAGVTQTPRYLIKTRGQQVTLSCSPISGHRSVSWYQQTPGQGLQFLFEYFSETQRNKGNFPGRFSGRQFSNSRSEMNVSTLELGDSALYLCASSLVPRTGSYEQYFGPGTRLTVT.

As for this clonotype: Relative to the germline gene, one junction end is altered; a read error may explain this. The V gene is TRBV28, the J gene TRBJ2-1; D gene uncertain. In germline, CDR1 is MDHEN, CDR2 SYDVKM. The length of the CDR3 is 13 residues. CDR3 coding DNA: TGTGTCAGCAGTTCTCCGCTCTACAATGAGCAGTTCTTC. This gives the protein CVSSSPLYNEQFF.

The J gene is TRBJ2-1, the V gene TRBV24-1; perhaps TRBD2 as D (6 bases). The CDR3 sequence is 12 residues long. Germline V gene lookup returns CDR1 KGHDR and CDR2 SFDVKD. V gave up 4 bases and J gave up 10 bases, with 10 bases separating them. DNA of the CDR3: TGTGCCACCAGTGACTCCCTAGCGGAGCAGTTCTTC. It encodes CATSDSLAEQFF.

The chain combines TRBV20-1 with TRBJ2-4; D ambiguous. The CDR3 consists of 13 residues. Per the germline V gene, CDR1 is DFQATT and CDR2 is SNEGSKA (reference sequence). Trimming took 4 bases from V and 1 from J, leaving 8 bases between them. The CDR3 nucleotides read TGCAGTGCTACCTCCCGGGCCAAAAACATTCAGTACTTC. Protein product: CSATSRAKNIQYF.

V usage is TRBV5-1 and J usage is TRBJ1-1, with a weak D call TRBD1 (6 bases). This CDR3 has 14 residues. The V end lost 4 bases, the J end lost 3 bases, and 13 bases lay between the germline ends. Germline CDR1 SGHRS, CDR2 YFSETQ. The CDR3 spells CASSRGGPDTEAFF. The CDR3 DNA follows: TGCGCCAGCAGCAGGGGGGGCCCGGACACTGAAGCTTTCTTT.

This clonotype was detected a few times. The chain links TRBV3-1 to TRBJ1-1; 9 bases agree with TRBD1. V lost 4 bases and J lost 7; bases outside the gene matches: 4. Germline V lookup: CDR1 LGHDT, CDR2 YNNKEL (reference sequence). The CDR3 has 13 residues. CDR3 sequence (DNA): TGTGCCAGCAGCCTCCGGACAGGGGATGAAGCTTTCTTT. It is translated as CASSLRTGDEAFF.

The rearrangement links TRBV5-1 to TRBJ1-2, with 9 bases that match TRBD1. Per germline, CDR1 SGHRS and CDR2 YFSETQ. CDR3 size: 13 residues. Losses at the gene ends were 1 base for V and 6 bases for J; bases not matched to a gene: 1. The CDR3 loop reads CASSLTGGDGYTF. The CDR3 nucleotides read TGCGCCAGCAGCTTGACAGGGGGCGATGGCTACACCTTC.

The chain couples TRBV7-9 to TRBJ1-6, with no clear D. The CDR3 loop spans 15 amino acids. CDR1 SEHNR and CDR2 FQNEAQ come from the germline V gene (reference sequence). V was shortened by 4 bases and J by 6 bases, with 13 bases between the two germline ends. CDR3: CASSSSPHTNSPLHF. The CDR3 DNA sequence: TGTGCCAGCAGCTCGAGTCCTCATACTAATTCACCCCTCCACTTT. The full variable domain, completed using reference TRBV7-9 and TRBJ1-6, is DTGVSQNPRHKITKRGQNVTFRCDPISEHNRLYWYRQTLGQGPEFLTYFQNEAQLEKSRLLSDRFSAERPKGSFSTLEIQRTEQGDSAMYLCASSSSPHTNSPLHFGNGTRLTVT.

This clonotype was counted only a few times. V usage is TRBV20-1 and J usage is TRBJ1-4, with D unclear. The germline CDR1 and CDR2 sequences are DFQATT and SNEGSKA (reference sequence). CDR3 length: 15 residues. V lost 4 bases and J lost 3, with 15 bases in between. CDR3 loop: CSATSMGRANEKLFF. The CDR3 nucleotides read TGCAGTGCTACCTCTATGGGGAGAGCTAATGAAAAACTGTTTTTT.

This clonotype was seen more than once but under ten times. The chain couples TRBV10-3 to TRBJ2-2; 9 bases align to TRBD2. This CDR3 is built from 17 residues. Germline CDR1 and CDR2: ENHRY and SYGVKD. With 8 bases clipped from V and 1 base from J, the junction kept 11 bases outside the gene matches. CDR3 loop: CAIRTSSGTQNTGELFF. The CDR3 nucleotides read TGTGCCATCCGAACCTCTAGCGGGACCCAGAACACCGGGGAGCTGTTTTTT.

This sequence joins TRBV7-6 and TRBJ2-7; 7 bases line up with TRBD1. The CDR3 totals 14 residues. Germline values: CDR1 SGHVS, CDR2 FNYEAQ. Trimming took 2 bases from V and 6 from J; bases not matched to a gene: 7. The CDR3 protein is CASSLTTGSSEQYF. DNA of the CDR3: TGTGCCAGCAGCTTAACGACAGGGTCATCCGAGCAGTACTTC.

Only a few counts were recorded for this clonotype. V and J are TRBV19 and TRBJ2-1; TRBD2 aligns across 8 bases. Germline CDR1 LNHDA, CDR2 SQIVND (reference sequence). V shed 3 bases and J 5 bases; nucleotides not matched to a gene: 6. This CDR3 has 15 amino acids. CDR3 sequence reads: CASSMGLVSHNEQFF. Here the CDR3 DNA reads TGTGCCAGTAGTATGGGACTAGTTTCACACAATGAGCAGTTCTTC.

The chain employs TRBV7-3 and TRBJ2-1, with TRBD2 matching over 11 bases. Per germline, CDR1 SGHTA and CDR2 FQGTGA. V trimming: 3 bases; J trimming: 4 bases; junction bases outside the gene matches: 11. The CDR3 has 18 amino acids. In DNA form, the CDR3 reads TGTGCCAGCAGCTTGCAGGGAACTAGCGGGAGTTGGTACAATGAGCAGTTCTTC. As protein: CASSLQGTSGSWYNEQFF.

The chain couples TRBV20-1 to TRBJ2-3; TRBD1 is a possible D gene (6 bases). V shed 6 bases and J shed 1 base, with 17 bases lying between them. CDR3 length: 15 residues. From germline, CDR1 is DFQATT and CDR2 SNEGSKA (reference sequence). CDR3 residues: CSANSRGKGTDTQYF. The CDR3 DNA reads TGCAGTGCGAATTCCAGGGGAAAGGGCACAGATACGCAGTATTTT.

This clonotype was seen only a few times. The J gene is TRBJ2-5, the V gene TRBV11-2, with 13 bases fitting TRBD2. The CDR3 contains 16 residues. J gave up 4 bases and V 5 bases, and 7 bases lay outside the gene matches. Looked up from germline, CDR1 is SGHAT and CDR2 is FQNNGV. The DNA for the CDR3 is TGTGCCAGCAGCCCTACTAGCGGGGGGGCCGGAGAGACCCAGTACTTC. Encoded protein: CASSPTSGGAGETQYF.

This rearrangement joins TRBV5-4 to TRBJ2-3; possibly TRBD1 for D (6 bases). Between the trimmed V and J ends, which lost 0 bases and 8 bases, there was a span of 13 bases. Germline CDR1 and CDR2: SGHNT and YYREEE (reference sequence). The CDR3 is 14 amino acids. Here the CDR3 reads CASSLGQGRGTQYF. DNA for the CDR3: TGTGCCAGCAGCTTGGGTCAGGGGCGTGGTACGCAGTATTTT.

This clonotype was detected only a few times. V and J are TRBV6-5 and TRBJ2-5, with a tentative D call TRBD2 (6 bases). The CDR3 spans 15 residues. The germline CDR1 and CDR2 sequences are MNHEY and SVGAGI. Trimming took 2 bases from V and 4 from J, leaving 14 bases between them. The CDR3 sequence is CASSYGQGGPETQYF. CDR3 nucleotides: TGTGCCAGCAGTTACGGGCAGGGAGGACCAGAGACCCAGTACTTC.

The chain has TRBV20-1 and TRBJ2-3, with TRBD2 matching over 11 bases. The ends lost 2 bases at V and 2 bases at J; junction bases unmatched: 9. This CDR3 is 17 amino acids long. CDR1 is DFQATT, CDR2 SNEGSKA, per germline (reference sequence). The CDR3: CSARTPLAGANTDTQYF. The CDR3 coding sequence is TGCAGTGCTAGAACCCCACTAGCGGGGGCGAACACAGATACGCAGTATTTT.

This clonotype was observed at least ten times. This sequence joins TRBV6-2 or TRBV6-3 and TRBJ2-3; 14 bases are shared with TRBD2. The germline gives CDR1 MNHEY, CDR2 SVGEGT. Trimming removed 6 bases from V and 6 bases from J; junction bases left unmatched: 5. The CDR3 has 15 amino acids. This CDR3 is CASRKGLAGVDTQYF. The CDR3 DNA reads TGTGCCAGCAGAAAGGGACTAGCGGGAGTGGATACGCAGTATTTT.

This clonotype was seen a handful of times. This rearrangement joins TRBV12-3 or TRBV12-4 to TRBJ1-2, with D perhaps matching TRBD1 (6 bases). The CDR3 is made up of 13 amino acids. The ends were cut back, 7 bases at V and 6 bases at J, with 15 bases in the middle. This CDR3 reads CASTRSQGNGYTF. The DNA of the CDR3 is TGTGCCAGCACGCGATCCCAGGGGAATGGCTACACCTTC.

This clonotype turned up a few times. This chain links TRBV7-9 with TRBJ2-1; TRBD2 is a possible D gene (7 bases). Trimming took 4 bases from V and 7 from J, leaving 14 bases between them. The length of the CDR3 is 14 residues. Per the germline V gene, CDR1 is SEHNR and CDR2 is FQNEAQ (reference sequence). CDR3 in amino acids: CASSSRGGANEQFF. The CDR3 DNA reads as TGTGCCAGCAGCTCCCGAGGGGGGGCAAATGAGCAGTTCTTC.

This clonotype came up a few times. The gene calls are TRBV18 and TRBJ2-4; 9 nucleotides align to TRBD1. CDR1 and CDR2 from the germline V gene are KGHSH and LQKENI. V gave up 3 bases and J gave up 8 bases; unmatched junction bases: 5. The CDR3 runs to 14 residues. The CDR3 DNA reads as TGTGCCAGCTCACCTTGGACAGGGGAGGACATTCAGTACTTC. This gives the protein CASSPWTGEDIQYF.

This clonotype was seen a few times. The chain uses TRBV20-1 and TRBJ1-5, with D perhaps matching TRBD1 (6 bases). Germline assignment: CDR1 DFQATT and CDR2 SNEGSKA (reference sequence). Between the trimmed V and J ends, which lost 3 bases and 11 bases, there was a span of 23 bases. This CDR3 has 15 amino acids. The CDR3 loop reads CSARGKGHLLWAQHF. The CDR3 region has the DNA TGCAGTGCTAGGGGGAAGGGACACCTGCTATGGGCCCAGCATTTT.

The CDR3 loop reads CATSDPRKSATYEQYF. In DNA form, the CDR3 reads TGTGCCACCAGTGACCCGAGGAAGTCTGCAACCTACGAGCAGTACTTC. The chain carries TRBV24-1 and TRBJ2-7, with D unclear. Trimming shortened V by 4 bases and J by 2 bases, and 17 bases separated the two germline ends. The CDR3 covers 16 residues. Germline assignment: CDR1 KGHDR and CDR2 SFDVKD.

The chain carries TRBV5-1 and TRBJ1-1; 7 bases are shared with TRBD1. Unmatched junction bases numbered 5, after V lost 7 bases and J lost 2 bases. Germline V lookup: CDR1 SGHRS, CDR2 YFSETQ. The CDR3 consists of 13 residues. This CDR3 reads CASGGQSNTEAFF. CDR3 coding DNA: TGCGCCAGCGGGGGACAGAGTAACACTGAAGCTTTCTTT. Based on the CDR3 plus reference TRBV5-1 and TRBJ1-1, the full variable domain is KAGVTQTPRYLIKTRGQQVTLSCSPISGHRSVSWYQQTPGQGLQFLFEYFSETQRNKGNFPGRFSGRQFSNSRSEMNVSTLELGDSALYLCASGGQSNTEAFFGQGTRLTVV.

In its sample, this clonotype was seen a few times. The chain links TRBV4-3 to TRBJ2-2, with unresolved D. Trimming took off 0 bases at V and 4 bases at J, with 12 bases between the two ends. The CDR3 is made up of 16 amino acids. Germline CDR1 and CDR2: LGHNA and YSLEER. The CDR3 coding sequence is TGCGCCAGCAGCCAAGACCCACCGACCGGCACCGGGGAGCTGTTTTTT. Its protein is CASSQDPPTGTGELFF.